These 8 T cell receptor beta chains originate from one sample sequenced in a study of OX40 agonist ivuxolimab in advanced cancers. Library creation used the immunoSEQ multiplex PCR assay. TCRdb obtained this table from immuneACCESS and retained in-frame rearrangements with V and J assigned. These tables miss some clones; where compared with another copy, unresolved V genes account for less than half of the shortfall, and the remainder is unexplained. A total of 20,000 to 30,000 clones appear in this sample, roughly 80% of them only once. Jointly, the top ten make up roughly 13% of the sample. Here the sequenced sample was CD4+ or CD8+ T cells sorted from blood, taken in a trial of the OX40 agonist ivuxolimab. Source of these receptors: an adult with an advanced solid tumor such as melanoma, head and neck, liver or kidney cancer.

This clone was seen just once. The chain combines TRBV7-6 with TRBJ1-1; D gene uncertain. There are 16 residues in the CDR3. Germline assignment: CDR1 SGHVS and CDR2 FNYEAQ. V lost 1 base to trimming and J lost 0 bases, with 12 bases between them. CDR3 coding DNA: TGTGCCAGCAGCTTAGGTCGAAGAGACATGAACACTGAAGCTTTCTTT. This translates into CASSLGRRDMNTEAFF.

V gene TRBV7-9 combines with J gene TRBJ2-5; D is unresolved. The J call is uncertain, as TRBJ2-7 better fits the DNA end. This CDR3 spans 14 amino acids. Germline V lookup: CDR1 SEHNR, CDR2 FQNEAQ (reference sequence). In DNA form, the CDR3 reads TGTGCCAGCAGCTTAGAGGGTAGGCCCGACGAGCAGTACTTC. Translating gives CASSLEGRPDEQYF.

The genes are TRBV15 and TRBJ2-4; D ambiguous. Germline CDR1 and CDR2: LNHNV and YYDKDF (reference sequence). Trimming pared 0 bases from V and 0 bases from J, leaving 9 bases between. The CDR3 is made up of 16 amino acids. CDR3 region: CATSRDPQEAKNIQYF. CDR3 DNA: TGTGCCACCAGCAGAGATCCTCAGGAAGCCAAAAACATTCAGTACTTC.

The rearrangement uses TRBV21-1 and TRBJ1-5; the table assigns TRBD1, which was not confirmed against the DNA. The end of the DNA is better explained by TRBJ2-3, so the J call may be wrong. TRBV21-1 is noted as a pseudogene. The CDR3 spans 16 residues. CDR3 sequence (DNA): TGTGCCGGCAGCGCCGACAGTGGTGGTAGCAATCAGCCCCAGTATTTT. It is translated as CAGSADSGGSNQPQYF.

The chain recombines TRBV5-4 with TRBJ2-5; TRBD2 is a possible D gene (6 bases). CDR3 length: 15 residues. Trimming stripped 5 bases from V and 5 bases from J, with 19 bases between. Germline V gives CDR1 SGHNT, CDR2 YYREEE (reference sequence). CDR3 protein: CASSFANSGGETQYF. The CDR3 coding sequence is TGTGCCAGCAGTTTTGCGAATAGTGGGGGGGAGACCCAGTACTTC.

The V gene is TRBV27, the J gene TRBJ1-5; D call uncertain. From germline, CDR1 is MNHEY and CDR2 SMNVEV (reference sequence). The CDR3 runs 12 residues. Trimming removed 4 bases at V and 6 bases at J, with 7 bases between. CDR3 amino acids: CASSYPGQPQHF. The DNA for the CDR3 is TGTGCCAGCAGTTACCCAGGTCAGCCCCAGCATTTT.

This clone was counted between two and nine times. Here the CDR3 reads CASSRDWYNEQFF. The CDR3 DNA sequence: TGTGCCAGCAGCCGAGACTGGTACAATGAGCAGTTCTTC. The chain uses TRBV7-8 and TRBJ2-1, with D uncertain. Looked up from germline, CDR1 is SGHVS and CDR2 is FQNEAQ. This CDR3 spans 13 amino acids. Trimming removed 5 bases from V and 4 bases from J, with 9 bases in between.

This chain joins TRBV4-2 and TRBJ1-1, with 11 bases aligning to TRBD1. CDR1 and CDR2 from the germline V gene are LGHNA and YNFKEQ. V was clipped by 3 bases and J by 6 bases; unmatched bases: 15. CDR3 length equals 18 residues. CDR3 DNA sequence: TGTGCCAGCAGCCAGTACCCGGGACAGGGGGTTCAAGGGCCTGAAGCTTTCTTT. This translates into CASSQYPGQGVQGPEAFF.